A single T cell receptor beta chain is shown here with its context. The data were taken from a study of blood T cell repertoires in COVID-19. Study at large: Samples taken during acute and convalescent COVID-19 were collected in the United States, Italy and Spain.

The CDR3 consists of 13 residues. Germline assignment: CDR1 SNHLY and CDR2 FYNNEI. V lost 6 bases and J lost 3, with 11 bases in between. Only in-frame clones appear in the TCRdb table, and some are missing; sequencing was by immunoSEQ multiplex PCR. The profile shows 200,000 to 300,000 clones, 80% to 90% of them singletons. The clonotype originates from a man aged 45-65 years who had been exposed to COVID-19. Input material: PBMCs or T cells enriched from blood (not recorded which). The V and J genes are TRBV2 and TRBJ1-1; perhaps TRBD1 as D (5 bases). The CDR3 DNA sequence: TGTGCCAGCAGGGCTGACAGAGACACTGAAGCTTTCTTT. Translated: CASRADRDTEAFF.